The 24 T cell receptor beta chains below all came from one sample that was sequenced in a study of shared clonotypes between healthy human individuals. The repertoire was sequenced with immunoSEQ multiplex PCR; TCRdb's copy has only in-frame clones and lacks some. Of roughly 2.2 million clones listed, roughly 90% are singletons. The sample taken for sequencing was naive CD4+ T cells from PBMCs. Specified subset: CD45RA+ positively selected. All receptors come from a man aged 18 to 30 in good health. Some clones in this sample may be carry-over from other donors' samples.

The chain joins TRBV7-9 to TRBJ2-7; TRBD1 aligns across 11 bases. Germline assignment: CDR1 SEHNR and CDR2 FQNEAQ (reference sequence). The CDR3 spans 15 residues. J was trimmed by 1 base and V by 5 bases; bases with no gene match: 4. CDR3: CASSRGTGGSYEQYF. The CDR3 region has the DNA TGTGCCAGCAGCCGCGGGACAGGGGGATCCTACGAGCAGTACTTC.

The chain combines TRBV2 with TRBJ1-2, with a tentative D call TRBD1 (5 bases). This CDR3 spans 14 amino acids. The V gene lost 6 bases and the J gene lost 3 bases, with 14 bases spanning the gap. In germline, CDR1 is SNHLY, CDR2 FYNNEI. The CDR3 region is CASRSGNADYGYTF. DNA for the CDR3: TGTGCCAGCAGGTCAGGGAATGCCGACTATGGCTACACCTTC.

V is TRBV2 and J is TRBJ1-1; no clear D. Trimming removed 2 bases from V and 7 bases from J, with 11 bases in between. The CDR3 consists of 13 residues. CDR1 is SNHLY, CDR2 FYNNEI, per germline. The CDR3 nucleotides read TGTGCCAGCAGTGAAATTGAGTGGGGTGAAGCTTTCTTT. It specifies CASSEIEWGEAFF.

To note about this clone: The sample carries other DNA sequences with the same CDR3. This chain links TRBV28 with TRBJ2-3; no clear D gene. CDR3 length: 15 residues. Trimming removed 4 bases at V and 0 bases at J, with 11 bases between. CDR1 is MDHEN and CDR2 is SYDVKM in the germline V gene. CDR3: CASSSPRFSTDTQYF. As DNA, the CDR3 is TGTGCCAGCAGTTCCCCGAGATTCAGCACAGATACGCAGTATTTT.

This clone was seen only a few times. The genes are TRBV19 and TRBJ1-1; D ambiguous. Per the germline V gene, CDR1 is LNHDA and CDR2 is SQIVND (reference sequence). Trimming pared 5 bases from V and 4 bases from J, leaving 14 bases between. The CDR3 has 14 amino acids. The CDR3 bases are TGTGCCAGTAGTTTCGTGGGAGGTGGCACTGAAGCTTTCTTT. Amino acid sequence: CASSFVGGGTEAFF.

The rearrangement uses TRBV5-1 and TRBJ2-7, with 7 bases identical to TRBD2. The CDR3 has 15 amino acids. The junction had 10 bases not matched to a gene; V was cut back by 4 bases and J by 3 bases. Germline assignment: CDR1 SGHRS and CDR2 YFSETQ. The CDR3 DNA reads TGCGCCAGCAGCAGCTCCGGGACTACAAGCTACGAGCAGTACTTC. This translates into CASSSSGTTSYEQYF.

This chain links TRBV20-1 with TRBJ2-2; D is unclear. Germline values: CDR1 DFQATT, CDR2 SNEGSKA (reference sequence). The CDR3 totals 11 residues. V was trimmed by 3 bases and J by 6 bases, leaving 5 bases between them. CDR3 sequence: CSASRSGELFF. As DNA, the CDR3 is TGCAGTGCTAGCCGGTCCGGGGAGCTGTTTTTT.

This CDR3 is CASSLARRYEQYF. As DNA, the CDR3 is TGTGCCAGCAGCTTAGCGCGGAGGTACGAGCAGTACTTC. The chain links TRBV7-8 to TRBJ2-7; D may be TRBD2 (5 bases). The V end lost 0 bases, the J end lost 4 bases, and 7 bases lay between the germline ends. The CDR3 runs to 13 residues. Germline CDR1 SGHVS, CDR2 FQNEAQ.

This clone was detected once. The CDR3 coding sequence is TGTGCCAGCAGTTGGGACAGGGTCACTGAAGCTTTCTTT. Its translation: CASSWDRVTEAFF. The rearrangement links TRBV6-6 to TRBJ1-1; 9 nucleotides align to TRBD1. J lost 4 bases, V lost 4 bases, and 1 base had no gene match. Looked up from germline, CDR1 is MNHNY and CDR2 is SVGAGI (reference sequence). The CDR3 spans 13 residues.

The chain links TRBV5-5 to TRBJ2-7; the D gene is possibly TRBD1 (5 bases). Germline lookup yields CDR1 SGHKS and CDR2 YYEKEE (reference sequence). This CDR3 is 13 amino acids long. Trimming took 2 bases from V and 2 from J, leaving 8 bases between them. The CDR3 region has the DNA TGTGCCAGCAGCTTACCAGGGACCTACGAGCAGTACTTC. It specifies CASSLPGTYEQYF.

The V call is TRBV28, the J call TRBJ2-2; D is ambiguous. CDR3 length: 14 residues. Looked up from germline, CDR1 is MDHEN and CDR2 is SYDVKM. V was pared by 5 bases and J by 5 bases, with 12 bases between. The DNA of the CDR3 is TGTGCCAGCAGTCCGGCCTGGCCAACCGGGGAGCTGTTTTTT. As protein: CASSPAWPTGELFF.

The J gene is TRBJ2-1, the V gene TRBV4-2; unclear D gene. The V and J ends lost 4 bases and 8 bases respectively, with 12 bases between them. This CDR3 has 13 amino acids. Germline V gives CDR1 LGHNA, CDR2 YNFKEQ. DNA of the CDR3: TGTGCCAGCAGCCCACTGGGTCGGGATGAGCAGTTCTTC. Its protein is CASSPLGRDEQFF.

Notes on this clone: Different DNA sequences within this sample yield the same CDR3. The rearrangement uses TRBV6-5 and TRBJ2-1; TRBD1 agrees at 10 bases. The CDR3 covers 15 residues. Germline CDR1 and CDR2: MNHEY and SVGAGI. With 6 bases clipped from V and 4 bases from J, the junction kept 6 bases outside the gene matches. CDR3 in amino acids: CASSRDRGLYNEQFF. The CDR3 DNA reads TGTGCCAGCAGCCGGGACAGGGGCTTATACAATGAGCAGTTCTTC.

The chain employs TRBV5-1 and TRBJ2-1; 7 positions match TRBD2. Germline lookup yields CDR1 SGHRS and CDR2 YFSETQ. Trimming took 2 bases from V and 0 from J; bases not matched to a gene: 11. The CDR3 runs 18 residues. CDR3 residues: CASSFGLRLADSYNEQFF. For the CDR3, the DNA is TGCGCCAGCAGCTTCGGATTGCGGCTAGCGGACTCCTACAATGAGCAGTTCTTC.

The V gene is TRBV4-1, the J gene TRBJ1-1, with a weak D call TRBD1 (6 bases). V lost 0 bases to trimming and J lost 1 base, with 12 bases between them. Germline CDR1 and CDR2: MGHRA and YSYEKL. This CDR3 has 16 amino acids. The CDR3, as DNA: TGCGCCAGCAGCCAAGATTACAGGGCCCAGAACACTGAAGCTTTCTTT. The encoded protein is CASSQDYRAQNTEAFF.

The chain recombines TRBV19 with TRBJ1-2; perhaps TRBD1 as D (6 bases). Trimming removed 8 bases from V and 3 bases from J, with 10 bases in between. Germline V gene lookup returns CDR1 LNHDA and CDR2 SQIVND (reference sequence). This CDR3 is 12 amino acids long. CDR3 sequence: CASLTGDYGYTF. In nucleotides, the CDR3 is TGTGCCAGTCTGACAGGCGACTATGGCTACACCTTC.

The chain links TRBV5-6 to TRBJ1-6, with D unresolved. The CDR3 runs 14 residues. Germline V lookup: CDR1 SGHDT, CDR2 YYEEEE. V was shortened by 4 bases and J by 10 bases, with 15 bases between the two germline ends. The CDR3 DNA reads as TGTGCCAGCAGCCCGTGGGGAAGGGCCTCACCCCTCCACTTT. Translating gives CASSPWGRASPLHF.

The chain combines TRBV5-1 with TRBJ1-5; the match to TRBD1 covers 9 bases. Trimming removed 9 bases from V and 4 bases from J; junction bases left unmatched: 11. CDR1 is SGHRS, CDR2 YFSETQ, per germline. This CDR3 has 15 residues. CDR3 sequence reads: CATKPGTGTNQPQHF. The CDR3 nucleotides are TGCGCCACGAAACCCGGGACAGGGACGAATCAGCCCCAGCATTTT. Drawing the rest from reference TRBV5-1 and TRBJ1-5, the complete variable domain is KAGVTQTPRYLIKTRGQQVTLSCSPISGHRSVSWYQQTPGQGLQFLFEYFSETQRNKGNFPGRFSGRQFSNSRSEMNVSTLELGDSALYLCATKPGTGTNQPQHFGDGTRLSIL.

The chain has TRBV28 and TRBJ1-2, with D perhaps TRBD1 (6 bases). Trimming pared 9 bases from V and 8 bases from J, leaving 22 bases between. Germline V gene lookup returns CDR1 MDHEN and CDR2 SYDVKM. The CDR3 loop spans 14 amino acids. CDR3 nucleotide sequence: TGTGCCAGTTTACAGGGTTCACAGTGGAACGGCTACACCTTC. Protein: CASLQGSQWNGYTF.

As for this clone: Additional DNA sequences in this sample encode the identical CDR3. The chain has TRBV18 and TRBJ2-5, with D possibly being TRBD1 (6 bases). Germline V gene sequence: CDR1 KGHSH, CDR2 LQKENI. V dropped 6 bases and J dropped 2 bases, with 10 bases sitting between them. The CDR3 consists of 13 residues. CDR3 residues: CASSPGQQETQYF. The CDR3 coding sequence is TGTGCCAGCTCCCCGGGACAACAAGAGACCCAGTACTTC.

The chain couples TRBV15 to TRBJ2-3; TRBD1 agrees at 10 bases. The germline V gene encodes CDR1 LNHNV and CDR2 YYDKDF (reference sequence). The CDR3 consists of 16 residues. The junction had 5 bases not matched to a gene; V was cut back by 5 bases and J by 0 bases. CDR3 region: CATSPRDRGSTDTQYF. The CDR3 DNA sequence: TGTGCCACCAGCCCACGGGACAGGGGTAGCACAGATACGCAGTATTTT.

The rearrangement links TRBV7-9 to TRBJ2-7; 9 bases are shared with TRBD1. The CDR3 is 14 amino acids. Germline V gives CDR1 SEHNR, CDR2 FQNEAQ (reference sequence). Trimming removed 6 bases from V and 3 bases from J; junction bases left unmatched: 6. Written as DNA, the CDR3 is TGTGCCAGCAGGCCGGGACAGGGTCTCTACGAGCAGTACTTC. Amino acid sequence: CASRPGQGLYEQYF.

The gene calls are TRBV5-3 and TRBJ2-1; 7 positions match TRBD1. TRBV5-3 is placed among ORFs of uncertain function. V lost 5 bases, J lost 1 base, and 9 bases stayed unmatched. The length of the CDR3 is 16 residues. This chain's CDR3 is CARSHDRVGSYNEQFF. In DNA, the CDR3 is TGTGCCAGAAGTCACGACAGGGTTGGGTCCTACAATGAGCAGTTCTTC.

This CDR3 reads CASSLTGAPNVLTF. CDR3 coding DNA: TGTGCCAGCAGCTTGACGGGGGCACCTAACGTCCTGACTTTC. V and J are TRBV7-3 and TRBJ2-6; the D gene could be TRBD1 or TRBD2 (6 bases each). V was shortened by 3 bases and J by 10 bases, with 13 bases between the two germline ends. CDR3 size: 14 residues. Germline assignment: CDR1 SGHTA and CDR2 FQGTGA.